This TCR beta chain was recovered during a study of blood T cell repertoires in COVID-19. The ends were cut back, 4 bases at V and 0 bases at J, with 4 bases in the middle. Germline V lookup: CDR1 SGHAT, CDR2 FQNNGV. This CDR3 region has 13 residues. The data were produced by immunoSEQ multiplex PCR, yet TCRdb's version contains in-frame clones alone and is incomplete. The sample lists more than 45,000 clones, just under 90% seen once, with roughly 1.4% in the top ten. Sequencing was performed on peripheral blood. The sequence derives from a man in his sixties with acute or convalescent COVID-19. The chain employs TRBV11-2 and TRBJ2-1; D unclear. CDR3 in amino acids: CASSSSSYNEQFF. DNA of the CDR3: TGTGCCAGCAGCTCGAGCTCCTACAATGAGCAGTTCTTC.